Listed below are T cell receptor beta chains from one sample, sequenced in a study of response to subunit inactivated influenza vaccine. TCRdb fed the RT-PCR reads into MiXCR, producing one record per CDR3 protein. The sample includes hundreds of thousands of distinct CDR3 sequences, 14% of them seen just once. The sequences come from PBMCs from blood, collected 14 to 15 days before vaccination. These receptors came from a man aged 45 to 65 who received an inactivated influenza vaccine. Each CDR3 is given with its conserved first and last residue. D genes are given only for firm matches. Not every row has a clone size; where given, it reads once, few, many or a size class.

J,V,size,D,DNA,CDR3
TRBJ2-7,TRBV14,few,TRBD2,TGTGCCAGCAGCCCTAGGCCGGGACTAGCGTCCTACGAGCAGTACTTC,CASSPRPGLASYEQYF
TRBJ2-4,TRBV4-2,few,-,TGTGCCAGCAGCCAAGATTGGGTTGGGGCCAAAAACATTCAGTACTTC,CASSQDWVGAKNIQYF
TRBJ1-2,TRBV28,many,-,TGTGCCAGCAGTGCGATAAGGGATTTCTATGGCTACACCTTC,CASSAIRDFYGYTF
TRBJ1-5,TRBV20-1,-,-,TGCAGTGCTAGAGATCGCCAGGGTAATCAGCCCCAGCATTTT,CSARDRQGNQPQHF
TRBJ2-5,TRBV12-3/TRBV12-4,-,TRBD2,TGTGCCAGCAGTTTAGACCGGGACTACGGGGAATACTTC,CASSLDRDYGEYF
TRBJ2-1,TRBV19,-,-,TGTGCCAGTAGTAACCTAGGACGTGAGCAGTTCTTC,CASSNLGREQFF
TRBJ1-6,TRBV11-2,few,-,TGTGCCAGCAGCGCGAACCGAGGGGACTCCTATAATTCACCCCTCCACTTT,CASSANRGDSYNSPLHF
TRBJ1-6,TRBV7-6,many,-,TGTGCCAGCAGCTTAGAAGCAGGACAGTATAATTCACCCCTCCACTTT,CASSLEAGQYNSPLHF
TRBJ2-5,TRBV28,few,TRBD2,TGTGCCAGCAGTTTAGGGCGGGAGGTCGCGGAGACCCAGTACTTC,CASSLGREVAETQYF
TRBJ2-3,TRBV4-3,-,TRBD1,TGCGCCAGCAGCCAAGATAAGGGGGCGACGCAGTATTTT,CASSQDKGATQYF
TRBJ2-3,TRBV12-3/TRBV12-4,-,-,TGTGCCAGCAGCGACGGGACTCTTCGTATCACAGATACGCAGTATTTT,CASSDGTLRITDTQYF
TRBJ1-3,TRBV7-2,few,TRBD1,TGTGCCAGCAGCCCTCAGGGGGCTGTCGGAAACACCATATATTTT,CASSPQGAVGNTIYF
TRBJ2-5,TRBV4-1,-,TRBD2,TGCGCCAGCAGCCGAACCGGGACTAGCGGGGGGGCGGAGACCCAGTACTTC,CASSRTGTSGGAETQYF
TRBJ2-5,TRBV20-1,-,-,TGCAGTGCTAGAGCGGACACCCCGCAAGAGACCCAGTACTTC,CSARADTPQETQYF
TRBJ2-1,TRBV11-1,few,TRBD2,TGTGCCAGCAGCCCTAGGGCTAGCGGGGGGCCCGGGGCTTCCGAGGGGCAGTTCTTC,CASSPRASGGPGASEGQFF
TRBJ1-1,TRBV14,-,TRBD1,TGTGCCAGCAGCACCGCCCAAGGGGGCTCACCCGCCCATTTCTTT,CASSTAQGGSPAHFF
TRBJ1-4,TRBV12-3/TRBV12-4,-,-,TGTGCCAGCAGTTTGACTGCTGAAAAACTGTTTTTT,CASSLTAEKLFF